The subject of this entry is one TCR beta chain. What antigen it recognizes has not been identified. No base quality information exists; no much larger clone differs at one position. This specimen belongs to a study of regulatory T cells in long-lasting Graves disease (dated by TCRdb to about 2021). As for the study more broadly: Persistent Graves' disease was defined as persistently positive TSH receptor autoantibodies together with antithyroid drug treatment for over 5 years. Patients with persistent Graves' disease were compared with patients with newly diagnosed Graves' disease using TCR sequencing and RNA sequencing of peripheral blood. The study was registered as a clinical trial and conducted in China. A total of 33 samples underwent TCR sequencing: about 13 from persistent and about 20 from newly diagnosed Graves' disease patients. On average, persistent Graves' disease patients in the clinical cohort had been on antithyroid drugs for about 10 years. Findings and caveats that apply to the study as a whole: Persistent disease showed preferential use of TRBV28, TRBJ1-2 and TRBJ2-5, whereas newly diagnosed disease favored TRBV20-1 and TRBJ2-1. Only the TCR beta chain was sequenced and analyzed. Peripheral blood alone was examined, since thyroid tissue, which constituted the primary lesion, could not be accessed. The small sample size was acknowledged by the authors as a limitation that may reduce accuracy. Persistent Graves' disease patients showed lower TCR Shannon entropy and fewer highly expanded clones than newly diagnosed patients, suggesting clonal expansion. Patients with persistent disease shared more public clonotypes (around 2,500) than newly diagnosed patients did (more than 900).

This specimen's time point label, per the study, means: persistent/refractory GD, antithyroid drugs over 5 years with positive TRAb. For both TCR sequencing and RNA sequencing, RNA was extracted from PBMCs using TRIzol. The diagnosis of Graves' disease was made according to American Thyroid Association guidelines. Patients were recruited from an endocrinology department in Xi'an, China. Each patient gave roughly 10 milliliters of peripheral blood, collected in an EDTA anticoagulant tube. Ficoll Paque Plus density gradient separation was used to isolate PBMCs, and no further T cell sorting was performed. RNA quality was checked with an Agilent 2100 Bioanalyzer and agarose gel, and concentration with a NanoDrop 2000. Trimming removed 6 bases from V and 9 bases from J; the gene matches leave 8 bases unexplained. As encoded in the germline V gene, CDR1 is MDHEN while CDR2 is SYDVKM. There are 14 amino acids in the CDR3, from cysteine to phenylalanine inclusive. Just CDR3 DNA is preserved here, 42 bases in frame from base 1.

Library prep was done by multiplex PCR. The run used an Illumina HiSeq 4000. To build TCR beta libraries, CDR3 regions were amplified by Arm-PCR using iRepertoire HTBI primers. Gel purification was performed on PCR products prior to sequencing. For the original study's pipeline: Gene usage analysis of CDR3 amino acid clonotypes used the approximately 62 TRBV and fewer than 15 TRBJ segments found across samples. COPE and FqMerger were used to merge filtered high-quality paired reads into contigs. Contigs were aligned with BLAST to IMGT TRBV, TRBD and TRBJ reference genes, and CDR3 was defined per IMGT. Any clonotype with a frequency above 0.1% was counted as a highly expanded clone. Shannon entropy was used to measure repertoire diversity, and the Gini coefficient was used to measure V-J evenness. Public clonotypes were defined as clonotypes shared by more than one individual. TCRdb reanalyzed the raw reads on its own, using fastp at Q25 for trimming and MiXCR for clone calling, and kept in-frame beta chains. Under each unique CDR3 protein, matching rows form one entry showing the most common genes and DNA. These V and J calls are TCRdb output, not the study's own analysis. This sample lists hundreds of thousands of distinct CDR3 sequences; 20% to 25% were detected once. 10% to 15% of the sample rests with the top ten.

The sequence came from a female donor with Graves disease. In this chain, TRBV28 is recombined with TRBJ1-5, with TRBD1 matching 10 junction bases. The sequencing here drew on peripheral blood mononuclear cells (PBMCs), taken when the disease was refractory, from a patient treated with antithyroid drugs. The DNA reads TGTGCCAGCAGACCCGGGACAGGGGTCTTGCCCCAGCATTTT. Protein translation: CASRPGTGVLPQHF.